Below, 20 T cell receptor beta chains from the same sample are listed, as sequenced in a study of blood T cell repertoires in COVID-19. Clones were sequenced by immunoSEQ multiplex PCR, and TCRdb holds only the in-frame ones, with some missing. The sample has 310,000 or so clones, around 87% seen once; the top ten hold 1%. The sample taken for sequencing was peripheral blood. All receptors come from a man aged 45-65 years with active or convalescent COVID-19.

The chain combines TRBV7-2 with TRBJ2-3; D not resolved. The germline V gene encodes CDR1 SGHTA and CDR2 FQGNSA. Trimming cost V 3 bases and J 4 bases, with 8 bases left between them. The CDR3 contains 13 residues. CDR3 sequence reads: CASSLRRADTQYF. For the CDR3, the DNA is TGTGCCAGCAGCTTGAGGCGCGCAGATACGCAGTATTTT. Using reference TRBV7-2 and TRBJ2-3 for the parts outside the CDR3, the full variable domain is GAGVSQSPSNKVTEKGKDVELRCDPISGHTALYWYRQSLGQGLEFLIYFQGNSAPDKSGLPSDRFSAERTGGSVSTLTIQRTQQEDSAVYLCASSLRRADTQYFGPGTRLTVL.

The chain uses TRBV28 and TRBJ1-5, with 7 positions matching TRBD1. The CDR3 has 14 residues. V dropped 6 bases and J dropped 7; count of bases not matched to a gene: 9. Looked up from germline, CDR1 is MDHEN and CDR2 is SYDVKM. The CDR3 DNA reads TGTGCCAGCAGGCTAGACAGGGCGCGCCAGCCCCAGCATTTT. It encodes CASRLDRARQPQHF.

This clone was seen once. This CDR3 reads CASIWEGWGTEAFF. The DNA of the CDR3 is TGTGCCAGCATCTGGGAGGGATGGGGCACTGAAGCTTTCTTT. This chain uses TRBV2 with TRBJ1-1; D remains unclear. Germline CDR1 and CDR2: SNHLY and FYNNEI. The length of the CDR3 is 14 residues. Between the trimmed V and J ends, which lost 7 bases and 4 bases, there was a span of 16 bases.

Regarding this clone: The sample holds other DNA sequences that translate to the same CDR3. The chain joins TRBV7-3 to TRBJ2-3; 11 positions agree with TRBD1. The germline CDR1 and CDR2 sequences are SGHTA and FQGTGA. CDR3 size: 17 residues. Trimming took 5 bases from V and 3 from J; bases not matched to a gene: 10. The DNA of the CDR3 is TGTGCCAGCAGCCCGGTAGCCGGGACAGGGGGTACAGATACGCAGTATTTT. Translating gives CASSPVAGTGGTDTQYF.

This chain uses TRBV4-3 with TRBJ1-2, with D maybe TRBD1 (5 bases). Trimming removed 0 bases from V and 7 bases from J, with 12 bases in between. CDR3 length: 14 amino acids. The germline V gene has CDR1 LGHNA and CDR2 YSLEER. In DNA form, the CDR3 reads TGCGCCAGCAGCCAAGAGGAGGGGTTTTCTGGCTACACCTTC. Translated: CASSQEEGFSGYTF.

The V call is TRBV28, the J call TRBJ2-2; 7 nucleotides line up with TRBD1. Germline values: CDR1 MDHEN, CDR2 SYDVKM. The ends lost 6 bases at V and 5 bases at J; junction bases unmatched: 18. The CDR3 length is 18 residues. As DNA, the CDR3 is TGTGCCAGCAGACCCAGCCTGAGGAAAGGGGGCCGGACCGGGGAGCTGTTTTTT. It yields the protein CASRPSLRKGGRTGELFF. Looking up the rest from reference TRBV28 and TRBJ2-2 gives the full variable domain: DVKVTQSSRYLVKRTGEKVFLECVQDMDHENMFWYRQDPGLGLRLIYFSYDVKMKEKGDIPEGYSVSREKKERFSLILESASTNQTSMYLCASRPSLRKGGRTGELFFGEGSRLTVL.

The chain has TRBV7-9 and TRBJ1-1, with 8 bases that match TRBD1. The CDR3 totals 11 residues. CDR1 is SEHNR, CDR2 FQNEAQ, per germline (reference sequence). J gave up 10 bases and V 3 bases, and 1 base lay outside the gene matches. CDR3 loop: CASSLDRVAFF. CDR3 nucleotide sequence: TGTGCCAGCAGCTTGGACAGGGTAGCTTTCTTT.

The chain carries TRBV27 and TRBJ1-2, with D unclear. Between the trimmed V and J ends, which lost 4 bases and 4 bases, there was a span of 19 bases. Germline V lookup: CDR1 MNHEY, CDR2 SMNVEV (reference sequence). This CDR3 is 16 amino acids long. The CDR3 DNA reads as TGTGCCAGCAGTTCGAAACAACCCTGGGCCGGCTATGGCTACACCTTC. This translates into CASSSKQPWAGYGYTF.

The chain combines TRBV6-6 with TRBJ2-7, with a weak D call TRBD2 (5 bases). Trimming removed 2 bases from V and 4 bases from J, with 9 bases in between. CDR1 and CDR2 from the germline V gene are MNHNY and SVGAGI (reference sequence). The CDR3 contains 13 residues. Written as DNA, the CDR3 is TGTGCCAGCAGTTACGGGAGTCAGTACGAGCAGTACTTC. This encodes CASSYGSQYEQYF.

CDR3 DNA sequence: TGCGCCACCCTGACAGCGAACACTGAAGCTTTCTTT. It codes for CATLTANTEAFF. J is TRBJ1-1 and V is TRBV10-1, with D maybe TRBD1 (5 bases). Trimming stripped 10 bases from V and 1 base from J, with 10 bases between. CDR1 is WNHNN, CDR2 SYGVQD, per germline (reference sequence). This CDR3 has 12 residues.

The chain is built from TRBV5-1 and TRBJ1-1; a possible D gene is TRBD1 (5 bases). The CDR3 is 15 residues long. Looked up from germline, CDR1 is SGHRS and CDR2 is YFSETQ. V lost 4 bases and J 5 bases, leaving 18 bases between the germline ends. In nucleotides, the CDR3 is TGCGCCAGCAGCCCGGGGGGGTATTCGAGTACTGAAGCTTTCTTT. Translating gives CASSPGGYSSTEAFF. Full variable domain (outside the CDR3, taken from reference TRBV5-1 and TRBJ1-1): KAGVTQTPRYLIKTRGQQVTLSCSPISGHRSVSWYQQTPGQGLQFLFEYFSETQRNKGNFPGRFSGRQFSNSRSEMNVSTLELGDSALYLCASSPGGYSSTEAFFGQGTRLTVV.

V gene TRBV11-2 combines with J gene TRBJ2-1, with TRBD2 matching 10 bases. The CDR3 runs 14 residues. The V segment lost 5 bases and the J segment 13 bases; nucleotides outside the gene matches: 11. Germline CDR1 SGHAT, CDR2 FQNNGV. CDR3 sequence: CASSQGLAVGPQFF. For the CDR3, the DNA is TGTGCCAGCAGCCAAGGACTAGCGGTGGGTCCTCAGTTCTTC.

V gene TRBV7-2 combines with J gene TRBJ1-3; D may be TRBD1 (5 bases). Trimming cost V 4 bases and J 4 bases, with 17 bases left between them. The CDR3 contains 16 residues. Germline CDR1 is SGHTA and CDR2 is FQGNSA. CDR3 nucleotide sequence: TGTGCCAGCAGCTCTGCCCTGCTAGGGGCCGGAAACACCATATATTTT. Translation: CASSSALLGAGNTIYF.

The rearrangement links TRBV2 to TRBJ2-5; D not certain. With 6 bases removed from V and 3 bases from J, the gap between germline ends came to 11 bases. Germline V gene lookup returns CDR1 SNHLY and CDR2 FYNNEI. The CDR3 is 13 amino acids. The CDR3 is CASSRSPEETQYF. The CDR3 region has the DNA TGTGCCAGCAGCAGATCTCCCGAAGAGACCCAGTACTTC.

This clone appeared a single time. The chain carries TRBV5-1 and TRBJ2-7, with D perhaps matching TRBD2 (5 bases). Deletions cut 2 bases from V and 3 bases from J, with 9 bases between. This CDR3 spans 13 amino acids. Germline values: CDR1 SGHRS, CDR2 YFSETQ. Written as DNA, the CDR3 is TGCGCCAGCAGCTTATCACTAGACTACGAGCAGTACTTC. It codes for CASSLSLDYEQYF. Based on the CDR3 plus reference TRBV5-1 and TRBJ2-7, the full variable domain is KAGVTQTPRYLIKTRGQQVTLSCSPISGHRSVSWYQQTPGQGLQFLFEYFSETQRNKGNFPGRFSGRQFSNSRSEMNVSTLELGDSALYLCASSLSLDYEQYFGPGTRLTVT.

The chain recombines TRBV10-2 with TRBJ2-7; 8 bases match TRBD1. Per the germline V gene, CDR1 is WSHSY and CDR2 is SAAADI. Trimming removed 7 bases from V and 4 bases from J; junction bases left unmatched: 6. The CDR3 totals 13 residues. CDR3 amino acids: CASIGTGLYEQYF. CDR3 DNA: TGCGCCAGCATAGGGACAGGACTTTACGAGCAGTACTTC.

CDR3 bases: TGTGCCAGCAGTTACGGGACTAGCGACGCCTGGGCGCAGTATTTT. Translation gives CASSYGTSDAWAQYF. The gene calls are TRBV6-5 and TRBJ2-3, with 10 nucleotides matching TRBD2. The V gene end was trimmed by 2 bases and the J gene end by 10 bases; junction bases not matched to a gene: 9. The length of the CDR3 is 15 residues. CDR1 MNHEY and CDR2 SVGAGI come from the germline V gene.

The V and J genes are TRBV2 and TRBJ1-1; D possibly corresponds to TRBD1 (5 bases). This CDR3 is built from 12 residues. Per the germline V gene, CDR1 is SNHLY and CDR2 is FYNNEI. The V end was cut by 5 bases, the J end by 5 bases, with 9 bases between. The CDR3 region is CASSPQGTEAFF. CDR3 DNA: TGTGCCAGCAGTCCCCAGGGAACTGAAGCTTTCTTT.

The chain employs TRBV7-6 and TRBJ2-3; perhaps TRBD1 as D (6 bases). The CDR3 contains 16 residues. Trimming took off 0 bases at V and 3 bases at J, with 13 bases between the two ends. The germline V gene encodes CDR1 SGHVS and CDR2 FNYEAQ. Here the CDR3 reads CASSLAAMGATDTQYF. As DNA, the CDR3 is TGTGCCAGCAGCTTAGCGGCTATGGGGGCGACAGATACGCAGTATTTT.

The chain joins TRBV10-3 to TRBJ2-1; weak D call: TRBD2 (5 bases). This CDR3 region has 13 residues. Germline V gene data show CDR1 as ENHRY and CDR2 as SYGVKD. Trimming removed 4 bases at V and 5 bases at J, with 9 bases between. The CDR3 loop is CAISAGLNNEQFF. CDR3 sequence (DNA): TGTGCCATCAGTGCTGGACTGAACAATGAGCAGTTCTTC.